This entry features one TCR beta chain sequence. In the original workflow: How many nucleated cells were present was estimated from reference gene primer amplification. Clones were read by immunoSEQ multiplex PCR, and TCRdb kept only the in-frame ones, dropping some. The DNA was the basis for D and trimming; V, J and clone size are from that table. The table has some 200,000 clones, around nine tenths seen once. This record belongs to a study of blood T cell repertoires in COVID-19. Overall study context: Sites across the United States, Italy and Spain contributed samples from acute and convalescent COVID-19.

This CDR3 is 12 amino acids long. V shed 7 bases and J 7 bases; nucleotides not matched to a gene: 3. The germline CDR1 and CDR2 sequences are WSHSY and SAAADI. The genes are TRBV10-2 and TRBJ1-4, with TRBD1 matching 7 bases. The source of this sequence is an older man with acute or convalescent COVID-19. Sequencing was done on a sample of peripheral blood. The CDR3 spells CASNRGGEKLFF. CDR3 DNA sequence: TGCGCCAGCAACAGGGGCGGTGAAAAACTGTTTTTT.